The present T cell receptor (beta chain) was sequenced within a study of shared clonotypes between healthy human individuals (TCRdb year 2020). Looking at the study overall: The cohort comprised a couple of women and a few men aged 18 to 49 years. Libraries were prepared and TCR repertoires were sequenced by different laboratories using diverse techniques, in order to increase sequencing depth and limit assay-specific biases. Each donor's leukapheresis produced roughly between about 0.8 and 8.9 billion PBMCs. To estimate repertoire size and how much clonotypes are shared between individuals, the study performed deep sequencing of blood TCR repertoires from about five healthy adults. For each donor, CD4 naive and CD4 memory were each run on three plates, CD8 naive on two plates, and CD8 memory on one plate. General study outcomes and caveats: Pairwise subsampling indicated that sequencing depth was expected to affect the degree of clonotype sharing among donors. Only blood was sampled, and tissue TCR repertoires likely differ from those in blood. Rarefaction of sorted-subset datasets indicated incomplete sequencing despite the large sequencing depth. Compared with non-shared clonotypes, clonotypes shared by all four sorted-subset donors had higher generation probabilities. Sharing across several donors was observed for approximately 4.6% of naive CD4, over 3% of naive CD8, about 2.5% of memory CD4, and approximately 0.41% of memory CD8 clonotypes. The genetic and exposure-history diversity represented was limited by the small number of donors. Naive subsets generally had larger estimated clonotype richness than memory subsets did.

Using the deep immunoSEQ assay, TCR CDR3 regions were amplified from genomic DNA by multiplex PCR. For each cell subset, the extracted genomic DNA was distributed evenly across all wells of several immunoSEQ 96-well plates, and each plate served as one replicate. For sorted subsets, approximately 210 ng genomic DNA, equal to 30,000 to 35,000 T cell genomes, was loaded into each replicate PCR. Purified libraries were measured with a Qubit 3.0 fluorometer, size-checked on a Bioanalyzer 2100, and measured again with the KAPA Library Quantification kit. Every immunoSEQ 96-well plate was sequenced on a dedicated single-read 150-cycle Illumina NextSeq 550 flow cell. On the study's bioinformatics: The immunoSEQ output contained only junctional sequences without quality scores, so filtering could not match that applied to full-length reads. Sequences were annotated with PyIR, a Python wrapper for IgBLAST v1.9, using IMGT germline references to assign V/J genes and CDR3. Reads with weak V/J assignments (E-value above 1e-6), missing CDR3, stop codons, out-of-frame junctions, or ambiguous translated residues were removed. V3J clonotypes were defined as sequences sharing an identical inferred V gene, J gene, and CDR3 amino acid sequence. The percentage overlap between two repertoires was calculated by dividing the number of shared unique clonotypes by the size of the smaller repertoire. Richness of each repertoire was evaluated using RTK rarefaction, the Chao1 estimator, and Recon v2.1 estimates of unobserved clonotypes. Generation probabilities were computed with OLGA for all TCRbeta clonotypes obtained by the gDNA method from several donors. The clones in this table, taken by TCRdb from immuneACCESS, are in-frame only. Not every clone is retained; where verified, under half of the shortfall comes from an unresolved V gene, and the cause of the rest is unknown. That table furnishes V, J and clone size, whereas the DNA furnished D and trimming. The sample profile shows a few hundred thousand clones; about nine tenths of them were found once. Of the sample, about 17% is held by the ten largest clones.

The donors were healthy, HIV-negative adults with no recently reported acute infections or vaccinations. Only Caucasian adults living in Nashville, Tennessee, USA were represented among the donors. CD8 memory samples consisted of magnetically selected CD45RO+ cells combined with CCR7-negative CD45RA+ effector memory (TemRA) cells. Blood was collected by leukapheresis, and PBMCs were isolated by Ficoll-Histopaque density gradient centrifugation and then cryopreserved in liquid nitrogen vapor phase. Analytical flow cytometry was used to check the purity and quantity of each magnetically sorted T cell population. From each sorted fraction, genomic DNA was isolated and quantified by UV absorbance on a Nanodrop 2000c. Concerning this clone: The antigen it recognizes is unknown. Within one base of it there is no much larger clone, and no base qualities were kept.

Based on the germline V gene (reference sequence), the CDR1 and CDR2 sequences are PRHDT and FYEKMQ. From the cysteine through the phenylalanine, the CDR3 covers 15 amino acids. Only the CDR3 DNA is retained, 45 bases long and in frame from the first base. Cut back by 5 bases and 0 bases, the V and J ends lie 14 bases apart. This sequence originates from a man between 18 and 35 years old in good health. Sequenced: memory CD8+ T cells sorted from blood. The label giving this sample's cell subset or site can be read as: CD45RO+ cells pooled with CCR7-negative TemRA cells. The chain is assembled from TRBV13 and TRBJ2-7, with the D gene not clear enough to name. The sequenced DNA is TGTGCCAGCAGCCAAGGGATCGGCGCCTCCTACGAGCAGTACTTC. Translated, it reads CASSQGIGASYEQYF.